This T cell receptor (beta chain) comes out of a study of T cell responses to AZD1222 COVID-19 vaccine. Study-wide results and caveats: Seropositive at baseline were only five or six AZD1222 recipients. In a largely white British group with more females than males, clonal diversity was possibly underestimated.

Germline V CDR1 and CDR2: SGHAT, FQNNGV. CDR3 length: 13 amino acids. Between the trimmed V and J ends, which lost 0 bases and 7 bases, there was a span of 9 bases. To note about this clone: The antigen is not known.

The table came from immunoSEQ multiplex PCR; TCRdb's copy has only in-frame clones and leaves some out. This sample yields around 88,000 clones, of which around 88% are seen a single time; about 9.3% belongs to the top ten. The chain combines TRBV11-2 with TRBJ1-2; D ambiguous. The sequences come from peripheral blood, collected on day 0 of MenACWY control vaccination. This clonotype was sampled from an adult in good health. CDR3: CASSLDGPVGYTF. The CDR3 coding sequence is TGTGCCAGCAGCTTAGACGGGCCGGTTGGCTACACCTTC.